This TCR beta chain was sequenced in a study of blood T cell repertoires in COVID-19 (dated by TCRdb to about 2020). Study-level background: The collaborator samples originated in the United States, Italy and Spain and spanned the acute and convalescent phases of COVID-19. Samples came from the ongoing ImmuneRACE study (first 160 participants) plus 1,254 subjects from 6 global collaborators. A de-identified subject ID, COVID-19 status, age in years and sex were almost always included in the sample metadata. Where available, HLA class I and class II types were taken from metadata supplied by the sample provider and were not determined by assay-based typing. The dataset comprised deeply sampled blood TCRbeta repertoires from subjects exposed to, actively infected with, or recovered from COVID-19. A freely available public database, intended as a resource for researchers studying the immune response to SARS-CoV-2, is where the repertoires were released. The material from the prospective study consisted of cDNA or gDNA derived from T cells, B-cell-depleted T cells, or PBMCs.

Overall results and qualifications from the work: How much clinical and demographic metadata was included differed by source and by participant, and the metadata was provided uncurated.

V and J lose 0 bases and 4 bases, and a span of 9 bases separates them. The CDR3, from cysteine to phenylalanine, totals 14 residues. The DNA shown is the 42-base CDR3, in frame from base 1. CDR1 and CDR2 are read off the germline V gene as MNHNS and SASEGT. As for this clone: The target of this receptor is not known. Per-base qualities were not stored, and no clone one base away is much larger.

In Seattle, one collaborating source enrolled patients while the infection was active and tracked those patients longitudinally over the course of disease. Collaborating institutions collected whole blood in K2EDTA tubes following their own protocols. For TCRbeta analysis, collaborators shipped samples in one of three forms: frozen whole blood, isolated PBMCs, or DNA extracted from either of those sample types. TCRbeta CDR3 regions were amplified from genomic DNA by means of the immunoSEQ Assay, a bias-controlled multiplex PCR. The authors processed their data as follows. Within the assay, amplification of reference gene primers was used to estimate how many nucleated cells each sample contained. Sequence reads were collapsed and filtered to measure the absolute abundance of every unique TCRbeta CDR3 rearrangement. For each sample, productive Simpson clonality was calculated as the square root of Simpson's diversity index across productive rearrangements. Held by TCRdb, this immuneACCESS table contains in-frame sequences only and omits some clones. Under half of the omission traces to an unresolved V gene where checked; the cause of the rest is unknown. V and J calls and clone size are as listed in that table; D and trimming were resolved from the DNA. Recorded for this sample are 350,000 to 450,000 clones; approximately 87% of them occurred a single time. In total, the top ten clones hold approximately 2.5% of the sample.

The rearranged segments are TRBV6-1 and TRBJ2-5; no confident D gene assignment can be made. The source is a woman aged 55-69 years with COVID-19, enrolled during active disease. Sequencing was done on a sample of peripheral blood. In nucleotide form, the sequence is TGTGCCAGCAGTGAAGCTTGGCAGGCAGAGACCCAGTACTTC. The encoded protein is CASSEAWQAETQYF.